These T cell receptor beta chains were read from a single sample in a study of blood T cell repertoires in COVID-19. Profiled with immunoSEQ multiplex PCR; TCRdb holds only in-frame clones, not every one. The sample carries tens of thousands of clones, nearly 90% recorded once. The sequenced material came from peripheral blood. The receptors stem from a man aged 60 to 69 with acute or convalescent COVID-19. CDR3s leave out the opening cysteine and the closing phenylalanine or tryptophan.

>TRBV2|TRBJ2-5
ASESGTGDETQY
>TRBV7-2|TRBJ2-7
ASSLSPGYYEQY
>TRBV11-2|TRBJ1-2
ASSLDLRGIGYGYT
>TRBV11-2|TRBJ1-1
ASSLVAGLNTEAF
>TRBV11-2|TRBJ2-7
ASSSIAGGPYEQY
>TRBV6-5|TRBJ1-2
ASSYGGSDYGYT
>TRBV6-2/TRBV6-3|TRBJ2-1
ASSPRGQVFHNEQF
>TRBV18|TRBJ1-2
ASSVSGTEYGGYT
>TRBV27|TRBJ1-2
ASSLSLDRAYGYT
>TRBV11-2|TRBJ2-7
ASSPQGGSYEQY
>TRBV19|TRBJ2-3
ASSISGGGTDTQY
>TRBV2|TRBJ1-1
ASKYRANTEAF